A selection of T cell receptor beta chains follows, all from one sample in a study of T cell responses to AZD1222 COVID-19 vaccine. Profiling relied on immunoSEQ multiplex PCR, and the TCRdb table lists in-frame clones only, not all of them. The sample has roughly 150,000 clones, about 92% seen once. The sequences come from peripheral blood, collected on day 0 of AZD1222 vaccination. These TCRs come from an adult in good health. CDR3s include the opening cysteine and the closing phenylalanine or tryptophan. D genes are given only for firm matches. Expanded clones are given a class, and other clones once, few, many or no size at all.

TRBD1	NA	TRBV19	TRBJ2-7	CASKTGINSYEQYF	TGTGCCAGTAAGACAGGGATCAACTCCTACGAGCAGTACTTC
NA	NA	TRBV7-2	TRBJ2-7	CASSQKTGSTYEQYF	TGTGCCAGCAGCCAAAAAACGGGATCCACCTACGAGCAGTACTTC
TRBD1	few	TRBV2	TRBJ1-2	CASSVGRGGANGYTF	TGTGCCAGCAGTGTAGGTAGAGGGGGCGCGAATGGCTACACCTTC
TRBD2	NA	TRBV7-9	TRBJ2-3	CASSFGGARTDTQYF	TGTGCCAGCAGCTTCGGGGGGGCAAGGACAGATACGCAGTATTTT
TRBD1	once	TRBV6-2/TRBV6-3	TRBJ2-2	CASSYRGQGANTGELFF	TGTGCCAGCAGTTATCGCGGGCAGGGGGCGAACACCGGGGAGCTGTTTTTT
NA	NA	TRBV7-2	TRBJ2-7	CASSNLYEQYF	TGTGCCAGCAGCAATCTCTACGAGCAGTACTTC
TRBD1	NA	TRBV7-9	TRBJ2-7	CASSTRDREFEQYF	TGTGCCAGCAGCACCCGGGACAGGGAGTTCGAGCAGTACTTC
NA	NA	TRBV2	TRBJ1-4	CARNSGLGEKLFF	TGTGCCAGGAACAGCGGACTCGGTGAAAAACTGTTTTTT
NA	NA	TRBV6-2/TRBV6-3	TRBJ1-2	CASSIGPFYGYTF	TGTGCCAGCAGTATCGGACCCTTCTATGGCTACACCTTC
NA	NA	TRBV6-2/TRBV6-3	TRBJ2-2	CASSYPGRMAHTGELFF	TGTGCCAGCAGTTACCCGGGACGGATGGCGCACACCGGGGAGCTGTTTTTT
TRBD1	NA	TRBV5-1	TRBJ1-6	CASSAGGTASGPLHF	TGCGCCAGCAGCGCCGGCGGGACAGCGTCGGGACCCCTCCACTTT
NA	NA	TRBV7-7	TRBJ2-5	CASSLGVQETQYF	TGTGCCAGCAGCCTAGGGGTGCAAGAGACCCAGTACTTC
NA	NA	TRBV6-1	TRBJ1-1	CASSEWTDGTTEAFF	TGTGCCAGCAGTGAATGGACCGATGGGACCACTGAAGCTTTCTTT
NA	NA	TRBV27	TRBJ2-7	CASSIGLAYEQYF	TGTGCCAGCAGTATAGGGCTGGCCTACGAGCAGTACTTC
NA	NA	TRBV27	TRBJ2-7	CASRSPRATGQYF	TGTGCCAGCAGGTCCCCCCGGGCTACCGGGCAGTACTTC
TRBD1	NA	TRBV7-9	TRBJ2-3	CASSLPGQSTDTQYF	TGTGCCAGCAGCTTACCGGGACAGAGCACAGATACGCAGTATTTT
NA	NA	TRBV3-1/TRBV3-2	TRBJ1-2	CASSQVNLGYGYTF	TGTGCCAGCAGCCAAGTTAACTTGGGCTATGGCTACACCTTC
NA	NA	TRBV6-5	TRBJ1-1	CASSYLGGGSTEAFF	TGTGCCAGCAGTTACCTCGGCGGGGGGAGCACTGAAGCTTTCTTT
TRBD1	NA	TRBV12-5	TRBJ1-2	CASGSGQTGDRDGYTF	TGTGCTAGTGGTTCGGGCCAGACAGGGGATAGGGATGGCTACACCTTC
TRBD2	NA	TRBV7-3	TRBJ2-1	CASSLLPTSGLFSYNEQFF	TGTGCCAGCAGCCTCCTTCCGACTAGCGGGTTGTTCTCCTACAATGAGCAGTTCTTC
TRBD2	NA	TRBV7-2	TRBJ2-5	CASSFQRGARETQYF	TGTGCCAGCAGCTTCCAGCGGGGGGCCAGGGAGACCCAGTACTTC
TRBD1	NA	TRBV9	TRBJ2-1	CASSVGDRVFNEQFF	TGTGCCAGCAGCGTGGGGGACAGGGTTTTTAATGAGCAGTTCTTC
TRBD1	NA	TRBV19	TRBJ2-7	CASSNMQGAEQYF	TGTGCCAGTAGCAACATGCAGGGGGCCGAGCAGTACTTC
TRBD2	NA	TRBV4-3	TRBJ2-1	CASSQDRLAGGREQFF	TGCGCCAGCAGCCAAGATCGGCTAGCGGGAGGTCGGGAGCAGTTCTTC
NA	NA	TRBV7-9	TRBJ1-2	CASSGRDSSDYGYTF	TGTGCCAGCAGCGGACGGGACTCGTCGGACTATGGCTACACCTTC
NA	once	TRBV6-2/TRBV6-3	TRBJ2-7	CASSPDRSPTYEQYF	TGTGCCAGCAGTCCCGACAGGAGCCCAACCTACGAGCAGTACTTC
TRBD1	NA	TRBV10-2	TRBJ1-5	CATRTGREQPQHF	TGCGCCACCCGGACAGGGCGCGAGCAGCCCCAGCATTTT
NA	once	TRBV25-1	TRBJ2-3	CASALTDTQYF	TGTGCCAGCGCCCTAACAGATACGCAGTATTTT
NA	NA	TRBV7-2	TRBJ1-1	CASSLSGRITKFTEAFF	TGTGCCAGCAGCTTATCTGGACGCATCACTAAATTCACTGAAGCTTTCTTT
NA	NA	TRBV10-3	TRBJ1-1	CAISDFRFTEAFF	TGTGCCATCAGTGATTTTAGGTTCACTGAAGCTTTCTTT
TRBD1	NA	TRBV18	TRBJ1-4	CASSPTALRDSATNEKLFF	TGTGCCAGCTCACCGACCGCTCTCCGGGACAGTGCAACTAATGAAAAACTGTTTTTT
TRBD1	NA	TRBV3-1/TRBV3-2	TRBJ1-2	CASSQGTGVSYGYTF	TGTGCCAGCAGCCAGGGGACAGGGGTTAGTTATGGCTACACCTTC
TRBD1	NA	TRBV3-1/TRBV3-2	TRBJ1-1	CASSTNRGTEAFF	TGTGCCAGCAGCACTAACAGGGGCACTGAAGCTTTCTTT
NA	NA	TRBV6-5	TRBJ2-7	CASSPPGVGGGEQYF	TGTGCCAGCAGTCCACCTGGAGTGGGAGGGGGCGAGCAGTACTTC
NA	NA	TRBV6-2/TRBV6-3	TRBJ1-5	CASSYVGYSQPQHF	TGTGCCAGCAGTTACGTAGGGTATAGCCAGCCCCAGCATTTT
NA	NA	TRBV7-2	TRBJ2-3	CASRPNADPQGTQYF	TGTGCCAGCAGACCTAACGCCGACCCCCAGGGAACGCAGTATTTT
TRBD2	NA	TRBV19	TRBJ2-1	CASSITLADYNEQFF	TGTGCCAGTAGTATAACCCTAGCGGATTACAATGAGCAGTTCTTC
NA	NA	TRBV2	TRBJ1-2	CASSQNDLPGGYTF	TGTGCCAGCAGTCAAAATGACCTACCAGGGGGCTACACCTTC
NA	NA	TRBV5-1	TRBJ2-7	CASSYAGQFSDEQYF	TGCGCCAGCAGCTACGCGGGACAATTCTCGGACGAGCAGTACTTC
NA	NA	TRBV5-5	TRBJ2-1	CASSLRDPGINEQFF	TGTGCCAGCAGCCTACGGGACCCGGGGATAAATGAGCAGTTCTTC
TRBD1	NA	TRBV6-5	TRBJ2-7	CASSQRDRLYF	TGTGCCAGCAGTCAACGGGACAGGCTTTACTTC
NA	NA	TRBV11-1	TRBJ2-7	CASSPQVWFYEQYF	TGTGCCAGCAGCCCTCAGGTCTGGTTTTACGAGCAGTACTTC
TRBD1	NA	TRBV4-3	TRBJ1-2	CASSSATGGGYTF	TGCGCCAGCAGCTCAGCGACAGGGGGAGGCTACACCTTC
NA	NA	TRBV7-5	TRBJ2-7	CVRSLEGAGASYEQYF	TGTGTCAGAAGCTTAGAAGGAGCGGGAGCGAGCTACGAGCAGTACTTC
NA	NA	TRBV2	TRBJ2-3	CASSVYGGQGTQYF	TGTGCCAGCAGCGTCTACGGGGGGCAAGGTACGCAGTATTTT
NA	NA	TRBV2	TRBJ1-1	CASSEGDHNTEAFF	TGTGCCAGCAGTGAAGGGGACCATAACACTGAAGCTTTCTTT
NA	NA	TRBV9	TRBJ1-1	CASSVDGGRKNTEAFF	TGTGCCAGCAGCGTAGACGGGGGGCGGAAGAACACTGAAGCTTTCTTT
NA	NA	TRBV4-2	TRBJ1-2	CASSQERGDWGYTF	TGTGCCAGCAGCCAAGAACGGGGGGATTGGGGCTACACCTTC
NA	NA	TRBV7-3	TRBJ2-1	CASSPHLSNEQFF	TGTGCCAGCAGCCCTCACTTGTCCAATGAGCAGTTCTTC
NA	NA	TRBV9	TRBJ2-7	CASSQSASSYEQYF	TGTGCCAGCAGCCAAAGCGCAAGCTCCTACGAGCAGTACTTC
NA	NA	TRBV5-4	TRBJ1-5	CASSLNGVASNQPQHF	TGTGCCAGCAGCTTGAATGGGGTGGCGAGCAATCAGCCCCAGCATTTT
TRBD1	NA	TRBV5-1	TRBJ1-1	CASSFTGATEAFF	TGCGCCAGCAGCTTCACAGGGGCCACTGAAGCTTTCTTT
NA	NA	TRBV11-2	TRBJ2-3	CASSSPGTQYF	TGTGCCAGCAGCTCCCCCGGTACGCAGTATTTT
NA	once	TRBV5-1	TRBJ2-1	CASSLWGTSYNEQFF	TGCGCCAGCAGCTTGTGGGGGACTTCCTACAATGAGCAGTTCTTC
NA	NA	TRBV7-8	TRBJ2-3	CASSSRTDTQYF	TGTGCCAGCAGCTCGCGCACAGATACGCAGTATTTT